The clone carrying this T cell receptor beta chain occurred a few times. From the RT-PCR reads, TCRdb called clonotypes with MiXCR, one entry per CDR3 protein. This sample carries 250,000 to 350,000 distinct CDR3 sequences, approximately 21% of them seen once, and the ten largest clones take under 13%. V shed 5 bases, J shed 0 bases, and the junction held 12 bases outside the gene matches. Germline V gene sequence: CDR1 MNHEY, CDR2 SVGAGI. This CDR3 contains 18 residues. This specimen belongs to a study of response to subunit inactivated influenza vaccine. The sample in question was PBMCs from blood, obtained roughly 20 months after vaccination. The chain has TRBV6-5 and TRBJ1-4, with TRBD1 identical over 7 bases. This TCR derives from a man aged 45-69 years who received an inactivated influenza vaccine. The CDR3 DNA sequence: TGTGCCAGCAGTCCACTCGGCCGACAGGGCCCAACTAATGAAAAACTGTTTTTT. Translated: CASSPLGRQGPTNEKLFF.